This is a list of T cell receptor beta chains from one sample in a study of blood T cell repertoires in COVID-19. Profiled with immunoSEQ multiplex PCR; TCRdb holds only in-frame clones, not every one. Of some 220,000 clones listed, roughly nine tenths are singletons. Sequenced: PBMCs or T cells enriched from blood (not recorded which). All receptors derive from a woman aged 18-29 years in a cohort exposed to, infected with or recovered from COVID-19 (not recorded which). The CDR3 runs from the conserved cysteine through the conserved F or W.

v_gene: TRBV28
len: 13
CDR3aa: CASLRDRPGEQYF

v_gene: TRBV18
len: 14
CDR3aa: CASSPGLEGETQYF

v_gene: TRBV2
len: 13
CDR3aa: CARQQGLYNEQFF

v_gene: TRBV7-9
len: 15
CDR3aa: CASSFTTGGFSPLHF

v_gene: TRBV30
len: 14
CDR3aa: CAWKRQWGDTEAFF

v_gene: TRBV19
len: 13
CDR3aa: CASSFRGAYEQYF

v_gene: TRBV12-3/TRBV12-4
len: 12
CDR3aa: CASGTDGNTIYF

v_gene: TRBV6-1
len: 14
CDR3aa: CASSDLPRRTEAFF

v_gene: TRBV11-2
len: 14
CDR3aa: CASSWDRYGDTQYF

v_gene: TRBV5-1
len: 13
CDR3aa: CASSETSGWEQFF

v_gene: TRBV5-1
len: 13
CDR3aa: CASSPTTGGGYTF

v_gene: TRBV5-1
len: 15
CDR3aa: CASSLGGQGYTEAFF

v_gene: TRBV14
len: 15
CDR3aa: CASSQVQGAGGELFF

v_gene: TRBV9
len: 17
CDR3aa: CASSAWGGTGPPHEQFF

v_gene: TRBV6-6
len: 18
CDR3aa: CASSLDHNRGDYGNTIYF

v_gene: TRBV5-1
len: 14
CDR3aa: CASSLATNAGELFF

v_gene: TRBV9
len: 15
CDR3aa: CASSTGAGLTDTQYF

v_gene: TRBV7-3
len: 15
CDR3aa: CASSQGLEFGNEQFF

v_gene: TRBV12-3/TRBV12-4
len: 11
CDR3aa: CASSLYGELFF

v_gene: TRBV19
len: 13
CDR3aa: CASSIEQGDIQYF

v_gene: TRBV29-1
len: 14
CDR3aa: CSASAGTGEAGYTF

v_gene: TRBV29-1
len: 13
CDR3aa: CSVGRASNQPQHF

v_gene: TRBV13
len: 18
CDR3aa: CASSLEGQGNLVGNTIYF

v_gene: TRBV12-5
len: 14
CDR3aa: CASGLGTGRSPLHF

v_gene: TRBV19
len: 16
CDR3aa: CASSPPGHNYNSPLHF

v_gene: TRBV30
len: 15
CDR3aa: CAWIGAGGPPYEQYF

v_gene: TRBV24-1
len: 16
CDR3aa: CATSMGQGVTNYGYTF

v_gene: TRBV5-1
len: 13
CDR3aa: CASSLLAGDEQFF